What follows are 3 T cell receptor beta chains derived from one specimen sequenced in a study of T cell responses to AZD1222 COVID-19 vaccine. Some clones are missing from TCRdb's copy, which holds only in-frame ones; the method was immunoSEQ multiplex PCR. The table has about 140,000 clones, roughly 90% seen once; the top ten hold approximately 3.5%. The sample consisted of peripheral blood, taken 28 days after the second AZD1222 dose. The receptor source for this set is an adult who received the AZD1222 COVID-19 vaccine.

Here the CDR3 reads CASSLSVGFGNTEAFF. The CDR3 nucleotides are TGTGCCAGCAGCTTAAGTGTGGGCTTTGGCAACACTGAAGCTTTCTTT. This rearrangement joins TRBV7-2 to TRBJ1-1; D unresolved. The CDR3 runs to 16 residues. The germline V gene has CDR1 SGHTA and CDR2 FQGNSA. V was cut by 2 bases and J by 2 bases, with 15 bases left in between.

The V and J genes are TRBV27 and TRBJ1-1; D ambiguous. The CDR3 length is 13 residues. V was clipped by 2 bases and J by 2 bases, with 6 bases between them. Per the germline V gene, CDR1 is MNHEY and CDR2 is SMNVEV (reference sequence). The chain's CDR3 is CASSLNRNTEAFF. CDR3 coding DNA: TGTGCCAGCAGTTTAAACAGAAACACTGAAGCTTTCTTT.

The J gene is TRBJ1-4, the V gene TRBV4-2, with unresolved D. CDR3 length: 15 amino acids. V lost 0 bases, J lost 5 bases, and 10 bases lay in between. The V gene's germline CDR1 is LGHNA and CDR2 YNFKEQ. The CDR3 coding sequence is TGTGCCAGCAGCCAAGAACCATTAGAGAATGAAAAACTGTTTTTT. It codes for CASSQEPLENEKLFF.